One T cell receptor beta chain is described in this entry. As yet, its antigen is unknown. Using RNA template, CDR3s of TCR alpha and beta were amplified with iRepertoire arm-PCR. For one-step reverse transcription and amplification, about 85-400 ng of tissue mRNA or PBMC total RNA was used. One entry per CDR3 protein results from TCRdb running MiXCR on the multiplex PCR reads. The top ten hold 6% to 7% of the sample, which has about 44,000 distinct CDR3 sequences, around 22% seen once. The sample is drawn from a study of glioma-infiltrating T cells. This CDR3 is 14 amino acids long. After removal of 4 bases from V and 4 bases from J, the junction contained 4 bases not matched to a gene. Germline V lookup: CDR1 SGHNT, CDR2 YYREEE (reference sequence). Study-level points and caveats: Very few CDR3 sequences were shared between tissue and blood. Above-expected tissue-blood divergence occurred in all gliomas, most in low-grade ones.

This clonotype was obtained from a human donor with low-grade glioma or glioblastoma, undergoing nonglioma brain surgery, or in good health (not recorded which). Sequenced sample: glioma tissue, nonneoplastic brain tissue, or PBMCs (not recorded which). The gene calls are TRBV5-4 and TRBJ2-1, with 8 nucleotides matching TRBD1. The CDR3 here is CASSPGTGYNEQFF. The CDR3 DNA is TGTGCCAGCAGCCCCGGGACAGGTTACAATGAGCAGTTCTTC.